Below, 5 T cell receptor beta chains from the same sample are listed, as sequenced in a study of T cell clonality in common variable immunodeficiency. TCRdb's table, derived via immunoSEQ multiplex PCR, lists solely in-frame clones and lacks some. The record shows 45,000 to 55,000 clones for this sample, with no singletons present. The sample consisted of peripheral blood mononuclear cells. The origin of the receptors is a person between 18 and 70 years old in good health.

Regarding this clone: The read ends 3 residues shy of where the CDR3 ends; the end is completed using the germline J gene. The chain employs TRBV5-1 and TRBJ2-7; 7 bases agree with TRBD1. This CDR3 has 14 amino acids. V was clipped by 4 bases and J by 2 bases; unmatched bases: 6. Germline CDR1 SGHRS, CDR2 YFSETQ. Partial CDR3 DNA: TGCGCCAGCAGCCTCCGGGACAGCACCTACGAG. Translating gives CASSLRDSTYE. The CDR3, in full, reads CASSLRDSTYEQYF.

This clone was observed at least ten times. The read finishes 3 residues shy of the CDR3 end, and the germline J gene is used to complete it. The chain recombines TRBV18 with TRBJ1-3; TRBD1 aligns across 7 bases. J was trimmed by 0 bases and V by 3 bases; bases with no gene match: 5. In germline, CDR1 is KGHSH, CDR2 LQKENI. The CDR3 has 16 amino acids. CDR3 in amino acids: CASSPTTGDSGNTIYF. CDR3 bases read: TGTGCCAGCTCACCGACAACAGGGGACTCTGGAAACACC. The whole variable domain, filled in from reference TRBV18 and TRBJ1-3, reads NAGVMQNPRHLVRRRGQEARLRCSPMKGHSHVYWYRQLPEEGLKFMVYLQKENIIDESGMPKERFSAEFPKEGPSILRIQQVVRGDSAAYFCASSPTTGDSGNTIYFGEGSWLTVV.

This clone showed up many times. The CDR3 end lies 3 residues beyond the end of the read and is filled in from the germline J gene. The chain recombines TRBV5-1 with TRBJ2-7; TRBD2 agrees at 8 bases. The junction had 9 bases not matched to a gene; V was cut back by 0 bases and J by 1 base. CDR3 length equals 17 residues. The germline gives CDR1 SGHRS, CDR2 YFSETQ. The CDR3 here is CASSLGSRASGSYEQYF. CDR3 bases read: TGCGCCAGCAGCTTGGGCTCCCGAGCTAGCGGGTCCTACGAG.

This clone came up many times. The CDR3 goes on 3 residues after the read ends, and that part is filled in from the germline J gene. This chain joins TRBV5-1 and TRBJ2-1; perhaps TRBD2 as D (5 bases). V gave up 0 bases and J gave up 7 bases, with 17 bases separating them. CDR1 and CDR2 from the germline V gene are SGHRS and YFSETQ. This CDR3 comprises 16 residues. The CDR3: CASSLARQGLGNEQFF. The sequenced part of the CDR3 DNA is TGCGCCAGCAGCTTGGCTCGGCAAGGACTTGGGAATGAG.

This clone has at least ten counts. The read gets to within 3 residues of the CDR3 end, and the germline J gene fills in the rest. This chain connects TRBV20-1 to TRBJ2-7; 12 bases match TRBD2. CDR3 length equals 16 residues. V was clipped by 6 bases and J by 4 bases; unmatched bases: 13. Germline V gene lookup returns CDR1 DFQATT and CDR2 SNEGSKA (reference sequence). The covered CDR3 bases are TGCAGTGCAAAACTAGCGGGAGGCACCTCACTATACGAG. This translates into CSAKLAGGTSLYE. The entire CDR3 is CSAKLAGGTSLYEQYF.